This T cell receptor beta chain emerged from a study of T cells in Graves' hyperthyroidism and ophthalmopathy. Amplified regions were TCR beta CDR3 sequences from RNA transcripts. In the first-round RT-PCR of the TCR CDR3, the HTBI primer set was used. TCRdb reanalysed the multiplex PCR reads using MiXCR and keeps one entry per CDR3 protein. The sample records under 400,000 distinct CDR3 sequences, 15% to 20% being singletons. This clonotype showed up many times. Germline values: CDR1 MDHEN, CDR2 SYDVKM. CDR3 size: 13 residues. With 2 bases removed from V and 7 bases from J, the gap between germline ends came to 12 bases.

The TCR comes from a woman aged 40 to 50 with Graves' ophthalmopathy. The V and J genes are TRBV28 and TRBJ2-7, with no clear D. What was sequenced was blood. The CDR3 reads CASSLGRIGEQYF. CDR3 coding DNA: TGTGCCAGCAGTTTAGGGCGGATAGGGGAGCAGTACTTC.